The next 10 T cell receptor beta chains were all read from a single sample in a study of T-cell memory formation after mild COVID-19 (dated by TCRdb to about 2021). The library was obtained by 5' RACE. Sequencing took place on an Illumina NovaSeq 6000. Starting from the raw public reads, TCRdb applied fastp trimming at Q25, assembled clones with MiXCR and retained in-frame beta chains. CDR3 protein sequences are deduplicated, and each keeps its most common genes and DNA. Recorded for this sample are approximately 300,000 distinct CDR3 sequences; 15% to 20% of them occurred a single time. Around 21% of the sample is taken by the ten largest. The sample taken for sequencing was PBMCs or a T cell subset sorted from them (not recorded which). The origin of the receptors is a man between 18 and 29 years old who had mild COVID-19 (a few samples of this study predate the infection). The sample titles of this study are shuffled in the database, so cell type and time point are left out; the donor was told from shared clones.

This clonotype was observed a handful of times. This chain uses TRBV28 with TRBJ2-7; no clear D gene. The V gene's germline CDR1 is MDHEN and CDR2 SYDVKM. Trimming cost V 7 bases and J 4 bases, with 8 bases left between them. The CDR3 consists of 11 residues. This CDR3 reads CASTDGYEQYV. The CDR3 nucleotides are TGTGCCAGCACCGATGGGTACGAGCAGTACGTC.

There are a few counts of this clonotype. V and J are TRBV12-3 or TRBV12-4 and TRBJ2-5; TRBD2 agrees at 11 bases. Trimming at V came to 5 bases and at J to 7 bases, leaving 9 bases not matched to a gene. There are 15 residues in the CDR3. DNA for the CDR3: TGTGCCAGCAGTGTGGGGACTAGCGGTTCGGGGACCCAGTACTTC. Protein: CASSVGTSGSGTQYF.

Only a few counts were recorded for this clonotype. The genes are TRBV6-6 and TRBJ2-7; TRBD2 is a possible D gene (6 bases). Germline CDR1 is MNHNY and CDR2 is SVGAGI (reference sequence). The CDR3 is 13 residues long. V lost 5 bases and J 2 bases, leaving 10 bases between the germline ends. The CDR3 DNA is TGTGCCAGCAGTCGGGACTTCGCCTACGAGCAGTACTTC. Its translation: CASSRDFAYEQYF.

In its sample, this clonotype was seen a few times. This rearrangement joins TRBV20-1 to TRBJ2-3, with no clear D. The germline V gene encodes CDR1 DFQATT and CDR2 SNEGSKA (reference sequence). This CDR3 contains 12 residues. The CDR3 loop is CSGSRASDTQYF. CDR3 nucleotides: TGCAGCGGCAGCCGGGCATCGGATACGCAGTATTTT.

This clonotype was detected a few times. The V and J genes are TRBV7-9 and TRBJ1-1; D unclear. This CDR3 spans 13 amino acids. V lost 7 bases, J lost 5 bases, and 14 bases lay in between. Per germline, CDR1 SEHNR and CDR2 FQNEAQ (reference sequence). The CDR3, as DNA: TGTGCCAGCACCTCCATCGGGGTGACTGAAGCTTTCTTT. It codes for CASTSIGVTEAFF.

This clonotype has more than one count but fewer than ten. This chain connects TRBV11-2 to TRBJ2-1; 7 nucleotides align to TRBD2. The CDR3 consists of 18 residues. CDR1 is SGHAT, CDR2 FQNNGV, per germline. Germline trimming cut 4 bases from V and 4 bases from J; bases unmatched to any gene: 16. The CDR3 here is CASSSPGGLAYAYNEQFF. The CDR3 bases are TGTGCCAGCAGCTCGCCGGGAGGACTCGCCTATGCTTACAATGAGCAGTTCTTC.

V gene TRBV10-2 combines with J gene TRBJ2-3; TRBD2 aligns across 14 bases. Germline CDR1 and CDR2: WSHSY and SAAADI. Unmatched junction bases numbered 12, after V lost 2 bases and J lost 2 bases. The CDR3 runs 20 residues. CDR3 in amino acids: CASSERAPGLAGDTTDTQYF. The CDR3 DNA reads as TGCGCCAGCAGTGAGCGGGCTCCGGGACTAGCGGGGGACACCACAGATACGCAGTATTTT.

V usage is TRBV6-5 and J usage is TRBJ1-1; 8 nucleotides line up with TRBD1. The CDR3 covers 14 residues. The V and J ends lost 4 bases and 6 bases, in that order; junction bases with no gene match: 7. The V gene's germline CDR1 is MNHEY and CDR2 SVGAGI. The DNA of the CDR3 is TGTGCCAGCAGTTTGGGGACAGGAGCGGCTGAAGCTTTCTTT. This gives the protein CASSLGTGAAEAFF.

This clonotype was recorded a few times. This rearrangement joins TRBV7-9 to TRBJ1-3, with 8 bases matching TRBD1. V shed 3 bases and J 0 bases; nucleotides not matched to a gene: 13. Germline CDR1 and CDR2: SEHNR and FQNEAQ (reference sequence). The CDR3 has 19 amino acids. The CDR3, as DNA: TGTGCCAGCAGCTTCCTTACTCCGGGACAGGTTCACTCTGGAAACACCATATATTTT. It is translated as CASSFLTPGQVHSGNTIYF.

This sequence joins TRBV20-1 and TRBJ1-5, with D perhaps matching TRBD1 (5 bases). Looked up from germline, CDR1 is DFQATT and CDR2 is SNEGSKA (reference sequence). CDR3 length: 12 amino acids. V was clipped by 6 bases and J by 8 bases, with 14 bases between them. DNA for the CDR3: TGCAGTGCCAGGGACGTCGTCGAGCCCCAGCATTTT. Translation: CSARDVVEPQHF.